Listed below are T cell receptor beta chains from one sample, sequenced in a study of tumour-infiltrating T cells in Burkitt lymphoma. The data were produced by immunoSEQ multiplex PCR, yet TCRdb's version contains in-frame clones alone and is incomplete. This sample has some 2,100 clones, with roughly 16% found just once. The specimen sequenced was tumor tissue from a relapse. The source of these receptors is a human donor with relapsed Burkitt lymphoma. The CDR3 runs from the conserved cysteine through the conserved F or W. A row's size may be missing; if present it is once, few, many or a size class.

few,TRBJ1-5,TRBV5-5,CASSLVRSNQPQHF
few,TRBJ2-7,TRBV4-2,CASSQASGSDEQYF
few,TRBJ2-7,TRBV6-4,CASSEETGDYEQYF
-,TRBJ2-5,TRBV6-6,CASSRSGEWETQYF
-,TRBJ1-1,TRBV27,CASRGGAEAFF
few,TRBJ2-7,TRBV7-2,CASSGQTSGRAYEQYF
few,TRBJ1-2,TRBV14,CASSQAGVHGYTF
-,TRBJ2-4,TRBV5-1,CASNLETGNIQYF
few,TRBJ2-7,TRBV14,CASSQGLVSYEQYF
-,TRBJ2-6,TRBV2,CANLLTGGEGANVLTF
-,TRBJ1-2,TRBV9,CASSVGWRSVNNYGYTF
few,TRBJ1-4,TRBV15,CATSSGRLNEKLFF
-,TRBJ2-4,TRBV11-2,CASSPWRGVAKNIQYF
few,TRBJ2-1,TRBV5-6,CASSLGDYNEQFF
-,TRBJ1-4,TRBV11-2,CASSPGQGSIEKLFF
-,TRBJ2-5,TRBV2,CASSEVVAGTQYF
few,TRBJ1-5,TRBV4-1,CASSPRKDYQPQHF
large,TRBJ1-1,TRBV19,CALGLGPEAFF
-,TRBJ1-5,TRBV5-5,CASSLLRDRNQPQHF
-,TRBJ1-6,TRBV30,CAWRAVLLPNSPLHF
-,TRBJ1-5,TRBV15,CATSRPGASQPQHF
-,TRBJ2-1,TRBV11-3,CASSPGGLANNEQFF
-,TRBJ1-2,TRBV15,CATSREGGAPGYTF
few,TRBJ2-2,TRBV30,CAWSVPPGRASNTGELFF
few,TRBJ1-2,TRBV30,CAWKAGPSRYGYTF
-,TRBJ1-2,TRBV20-1,CSARDPVGYTF
-,TRBJ1-5,TRBV27,CASRPTGAGQPQHF
-,TRBJ1-4,TRBV6-5,CASSYGPGPLNEKLFF
few,TRBJ1-5,TRBV30,CAWSGDRGNQPQHF
-,TRBJ2-3,TRBV2,CASSEASGHTDTQYF
-,TRBJ1-2,TRBV7-8,CASSSGVGYTF
-,TRBJ2-3,TRBV4-2,CASSQTSGGAGTDTQYF
-,TRBJ2-1,TRBV6-4,CASSQLPYNEQFF
-,TRBJ1-2,TRBV5-1,CASSLTGGAFYGYTF
-,TRBJ1-6,TRBV7-2,CASGDGASSYNSPLHF
few,TRBJ2-2,TRBV9,CASSVEGGTITGELFF
-,TRBJ1-1,TRBV29-1,CSVEEGQGGSAFF
-,TRBJ1-6,TRBV27,CASSYRQVDSPLHF
-,TRBJ1-1,TRBV30,CAWSAGGRSEAFF
-,TRBJ2-1,TRBV5-1,CASSLGSYNEQFF
few,TRBJ2-7,TRBV14,CASSQGRQVSEQYF
-,TRBJ2-5,TRBV11-3,CASSEKGFLGETQYF
-,TRBJ1-4,TRBV19,CASSISSWEKLFF
-,-,TRBV5-4,CASSLGVTLPYEQYF
-,TRBJ2-7,TRBV4-1,CASSQETLLAGEQYF
-,TRBJ1-2,TRBV27,CASSSTGGGVYGYTF
few,TRBJ1-1,TRBV30,CAWSSGNTEAFF
-,TRBJ2-3,TRBV5-1,CASSLERDTQYF
few,TRBJ1-4,TRBV7-8,CASSLGQARGHLGIGLFF
-,TRBJ2-5,TRBV14,CASSPRLVQETQYF
-,TRBJ2-5,TRBV11-1,CASSLAEDSTQYF
-,TRBJ2-1,TRBV18,CASSPRSEQFF
-,TRBJ1-5,TRBV2,CASSIGSEQPQHF
few,TRBJ2-1,TRBV5-1,CASSSVTSGRGDEQFF
-,TRBJ1-2,TRBV4-1,CASSPRDSNEGYTF
-,TRBJ2-2,TRBV7-2,CASSFGTLNTGELFF
few,TRBJ1-1,TRBV29-1,CSVLQGARVVGTEAFF
few,TRBJ1-5,TRBV9,CASSVGAANNQPQHF
-,TRBJ2-5,TRBV29-1,CSVEPGRGREETQYF